This is a list of T cell receptor beta chains from one sample in a study of a mutant IDH1 vaccine in newly diagnosed glioma. The repertoire was sequenced with immunoSEQ multiplex PCR; TCRdb's copy has only in-frame clones and lacks some. This sample has roughly 62,000 clones, with around 80% found just once. Their antigens are not known. Specimen: PBMCs, collected from a glioma patient whose treatment included an IDH1 peptide vaccine. The receptors come from a woman aged 50 to 60 with glioma. CDR3s leave out the opening cysteine and the closing phenylalanine or tryptophan. Some rows mark clone size as missing; the rest say once, few, many or name a class of expanded clone.

size	J	V	CDR3
NA	TRBJ1-1	TRBV9	ASSTGQGLNTEAF
NA	TRBJ1-6	TRBV6-6	ASSEGATYNSPLH
NA	TRBJ1-1	TRBV15	ATSPGTGTNTEAF
NA	TRBJ2-1	TRBV7-9	ASSLGMGNSYNEQF
NA	TRBJ1-4	TRBV19	ASKGQGREWGNEKLF
NA	TRBJ1-3	TRBV15	ATSNQDRAGNTIY
NA	TRBJ2-5	TRBV19	ASSLDRGGTQY
NA	TRBJ2-7	TRBV27	ASSRTGGIYEQY
NA	TRBJ2-3	TRBV7-2	ASSLAGQGVTDTQY
NA	TRBJ1-1	TRBV5-8	ASNIQGANTEAF
NA	TRBJ2-4	TRBV7-4	ASSLGKREPKNIQY
NA	TRBJ2-1	TRBV19	ASSIIAGVGNEQF
NA	TRBJ2-7	TRBV11-3	ASSLLLGGGGEQY
NA	TRBJ1-1	TRBV4-1	ASSQDSGMGIAF
NA	TRBJ2-3	TRBV27	ASSLVKRGDTQY
NA	TRBJ2-6	TRBV7-9	ASSYDRSGANVLT
NA	TRBJ1-1	TRBV18	ASSLGTGNTEAF
few	TRBJ1-4	TRBV6-1	ASRPGGSRSEKLF
NA	TRBJ1-4	TRBV2	ASSQDEKLF
NA	TRBJ2-7	TRBV28	ASELGEQY
once	TRBJ2-7	TRBV11-3	ASSGGLAGVRYEQY
NA	TRBJ2-5	TRBV5-1	ASSLAEGRGETQY
few	TRBJ1-1	TRBV12-5	ASGTGLNTEAF
NA	TRBJ2-7	TRBV15	ATSREAVASYEQY
once	TRBJ2-7	TRBV9	ASSPSVQAVQY
NA	TRBJ1-1	TRBV9	ASSSRDGGQDREAF
NA	TRBJ2-7	TRBV2	ASSEDTFSYEQY
NA	TRBJ2-3	TRBV7-2	ASSSARGRVGGEVGTQY
once	TRBJ1-4	TRBV9	ASSVGTGGLGATNEKLF
NA	TRBJ2-3	TRBV27	ASSTLTDTQY
once	TRBJ1-1	TRBV5-1	ASSLGGVEAF
NA	TRBJ1-2	TRBV5-1	ASSLEQGDGYT
NA	TRBJ1-4	TRBV4-2	ASSQDGPGQGGEKLF
NA	TRBJ2-2	TRBV9	ASSPETLNTGELF
NA	TRBJ1-6	TRBV25-1	ASRYDSYNSPLH
NA	TRBJ2-5	TRBV2	ASSWTGETQY
NA	TRBJ1-2	TRBV9	ASSVEGSTNYGYT
few	TRBJ2-7	TRBV28	ASRDSYEQY
NA	TRBJ1-2	TRBV30	AWSVTGGYYGYT
NA	TRBJ2-3	TRBV5-6	ASSLVGGRTVGTDTQY
NA	TRBJ1-6	TRBV19	ASSLRLGGQSPLH
NA	TRBJ2-7	TRBV7-9	ASSRDPLVYEQY
NA	TRBJ1-1	TRBV10-1	ASSVGTGNVF
NA	TRBJ2-7	TRBV7-3	ASGVDRDYEQY
NA	TRBJ1-1	TRBV6-5	ASSYGDRPTEAF
NA	TRBJ1-2	TRBV9	ASSSPPYGYT
NA	TRBJ2-2	TRBV5-1	ASNKGGSNTGELF
NA	TRBJ1-1	TRBV6-4	AGLKQGHTEAF
NA	TRBJ1-1	TRBV6-1	ASREGQGSEAF
NA	TRBJ1-1	TRBV7-2	ASSFRQGNTEAF
NA	TRBJ1-2	TRBV7-8	ASSSSGQLHYGYT
few	TRBJ1-1	TRBV4-2	ASSQDGRGAF
NA	TRBJ2-4	TRBV29-1	SVDSGEAKNIQY
NA	TRBJ2-7	TRBV9	ASSPLGSGNEQY
NA	TRBJ2-1	TRBV2	ASSESGLTYNEQF
NA	TRBJ1-3	TRBV7-9	ASSLSATSGNTIY
NA	TRBJ1-1	TRBV18	ASSLSLTEAF
NA	TRBJ2-2	TRBV5-1	ASSFPGLASTGELF
NA	TRBJ2-7	TRBV6-1	ASSEGGYEQY
NA	TRBJ2-2	TRBV19	ASSPRAVLNTGELF